This is a list of T cell receptor beta chains from one sample in a study of blood T cell repertoires in COVID-19. Data came from immunoSEQ multiplex PCR; TCRdb stores just in-frame clones and leaves some out. This sample has about 57,000 clones, with roughly 82% found just once. The source material was peripheral blood. All receptors come from a woman aged 60-75 years with acute or convalescent COVID-19. The CDR3 runs from the conserved cysteine through the conserved F or W. The order of the fields is clone size, V gene, D gene, J gene, CDR3 protein, CDR3 DNA. A D gene is named only where the DNA matches it firmly. Part of the rows lack a size; the others show once, few, many or a class for expanded clones.

abundance: -
v_gene: TRBV2
d_gene: TRBD1
j_gene: TRBJ2-3
CDR3aa: CASSSGGFDTQYF
CDR3nt: TGTGCCAGCAGTTCAGGGGGCTTCGATACGCAGTATTTT

abundance: few
v_gene: TRBV12-3/TRBV12-4
d_gene: -
j_gene: TRBJ1-1
CDR3aa: CASSLLAGTEAFF
CDR3nt: TGTGCCAGCAGCCTCCTAGCAGGCACTGAAGCTTTCTTT

abundance: -
v_gene: TRBV6-5
d_gene: -
j_gene: TRBJ1-1
CDR3aa: CASETRRNTEAFF
CDR3nt: TGTGCCAGCGAGACTCGGCGGAACACTGAAGCTTTCTTT

abundance: few
v_gene: TRBV6-2/TRBV6-3
d_gene: -
j_gene: TRBJ2-3
CDR3aa: CASSYNGALTDTQYF
CDR3nt: TGTGCCAGCAGTTATAATGGGGCCCTCACAGATACGCAGTATTTT

abundance: -
v_gene: TRBV4-1
d_gene: TRBD1
j_gene: TRBJ1-6
CDR3aa: CASSHTQGDGSPLHF
CDR3nt: TGCGCCAGCAGCCATACACAGGGGGACGGTTCACCCCTCCACTTT

abundance: -
v_gene: TRBV14
d_gene: -
j_gene: TRBJ2-2
CDR3aa: CASSPPHRDTGELFF
CDR3nt: TGTGCCAGCAGCCCGCCACACAGGGACACCGGGGAGCTGTTTTTT

abundance: -
v_gene: TRBV6-5
d_gene: TRBD2
j_gene: TRBJ2-7
CDR3aa: CASTMPGLTLEQYF
CDR3nt: TGTGCCAGCACCATGCCGGGACTAACCTTAGAGCAGTACTTC

abundance: -
v_gene: TRBV20-1
d_gene: TRBD2
j_gene: TRBJ2-1
CDR3aa: CSASPAGGNNEQFF
CDR3nt: TGCAGTGCTAGTCCAGCGGGGGGGAACAATGAGCAGTTCTTC

abundance: -
v_gene: TRBV19
d_gene: TRBD1
j_gene: TRBJ1-1
CDR3aa: CASSAAYRGGTEAFF
CDR3nt: TGTGCCAGTAGTGCCGCCTACAGGGGAGGCACTGAAGCTTTCTTT

abundance: -
v_gene: TRBV5-1
d_gene: TRBD1
j_gene: TRBJ1-4
CDR3aa: CASSPGGSTNEKLFF
CDR3nt: TGCGCCAGCAGCCCAGGGGGTTCAACTAATGAAAAACTGTTTTTT

abundance: -
v_gene: TRBV7-3
d_gene: -
j_gene: TRBJ1-2
CDR3aa: CASSLTSGDGYTF
CDR3nt: TGTGCCAGCAGCTTAACGTCCGGGGATGGCTACACCTTC

abundance: once
v_gene: TRBV10-2
d_gene: -
j_gene: TRBJ2-4
CDR3aa: CASSEGGLAKNIQYF
CDR3nt: TGCGCCAGCAGTGAAGGAGGTCTAGCCAAAAACATTCAGTACTTC

abundance: -
v_gene: TRBV2
d_gene: TRBD1
j_gene: TRBJ2-7
CDR3aa: CASSDQGVGYEQYF
CDR3nt: TGTGCCAGCAGTGATCAGGGGGTCGGATACGAGCAGTACTTC

abundance: -
v_gene: TRBV11-1
d_gene: -
j_gene: TRBJ2-3
CDR3aa: CASSIGGTDTQYF
CDR3nt: TGTGCCAGCAGTATTGGGGGGACAGATACGCAGTATTTT

abundance: -
v_gene: TRBV10-3
d_gene: -
j_gene: TRBJ1-5
CDR3aa: CAISESTLGGRDQPQHF
CDR3nt: TGTGCCATCAGTGAGTCGACTTTAGGCGGGCGGGATCAGCCCCAGCATTTT

abundance: few
v_gene: TRBV4-1
d_gene: -
j_gene: TRBJ1-4
CDR3aa: CASSQDRGQFATNEKLFF
CDR3nt: TGCGCCAGCAGCCAAGATCGCGGACAGTTCGCAACTAATGAAAAACTGTTTTTT

abundance: few
v_gene: TRBV7-9
d_gene: TRBD1
j_gene: TRBJ2-2
CDR3aa: CASSRGDSYTGELFF
CDR3nt: TGTGCCAGCAGCCGAGGGGACAGCTACACCGGGGAGCTGTTTTTT

abundance: -
v_gene: TRBV4-3
d_gene: TRBD1
j_gene: TRBJ1-4
CDR3aa: CASSQGQGQEKLFF
CDR3nt: TGCGCCAGCAGCCAAGGACAGGGCCAAGAAAAACTGTTTTTT

abundance: -
v_gene: TRBV7-9
d_gene: TRBD1
j_gene: TRBJ1-4
CDR3aa: CASSLRQGGIGGNEKLFF
CDR3nt: TGTGCCAGCAGCTTAAGACAGGGTGGCATAGGAGGTAATGAAAAACTGTTTTTT

abundance: -
v_gene: TRBV15
d_gene: TRBD1
j_gene: TRBJ2-3
CDR3aa: CATSRDRWTGGSDTQYF
CDR3nt: TGTGCCACCAGCAGAGATCGTTGGACAGGGGGCTCAGATACGCAGTATTTT

abundance: -
v_gene: TRBV5-1
d_gene: TRBD1
j_gene: TRBJ1-2
CDR3aa: CASSFGRTGPLYGYTF
CDR3nt: TGCGCCAGCAGCTTTGGCCGGACAGGTCCCCTCTATGGCTACACCTTC

abundance: -
v_gene: TRBV29-1
d_gene: -
j_gene: TRBJ1-2
CDR3aa: CSVERTATYGYTF
CDR3nt: TGCAGCGTTGAACGGACAGCCACCTATGGCTACACCTTC

abundance: -
v_gene: TRBV12-3/TRBV12-4
d_gene: -
j_gene: TRBJ1-1
CDR3aa: CASSFGTEAFF
CDR3nt: TGTGCCAGCAGTTTCGGCACTGAAGCTTTCTTT